A selection of T cell receptor beta chains follows, all from one sample in a study of beta chain features in type 1 diabetes. Sequencing was performed with immunoSEQ multiplex PCR; in TCRdb, only in-frame clones are kept and a portion is missing. The table has roughly 700,000 clones, around an eighth seen once. Sample: naive CD4+ T cells from blood. These receptors all stem from a man younger than 30 with type 1 diabetes. The CDR3 runs from the conserved cysteine through the conserved F or W. The D gene is left open where the match is weak. Expanded clones are given a class, and other clones once, few, many or no size at all.

j_call: TRBJ2-7
clone_size: -
d_call: -
v_call: TRBV27
cdr3_nt: TGTGCCAGCAGTTTGCTTATAACCGGGACGGTGGTCTACGAGCAGTACTTC
cdr3_aa: CASSLLITGTVVYEQYF

j_call: TRBJ2-2
clone_size: -
d_call: -
v_call: TRBV30
cdr3_nt: TGTGCCTGGAGCCGCGCCTCATACACCGGGGAGCTGTTTTTT
cdr3_aa: CAWSRASYTGELFF

j_call: TRBJ2-7
clone_size: few
d_call: TRBD1
v_call: TRBV4-2
cdr3_nt: TGTGCCAGCAGCCAAGCTCCAGGGGGATCCTACGAGCAGTACTTC
cdr3_aa: CASSQAPGGSYEQYF

j_call: TRBJ2-5
clone_size: -
d_call: -
v_call: TRBV10-2
cdr3_nt: TGCGCCAGCAGTGTCTCTACAGGGATAGTGGAGACCCAGTACTTC
cdr3_aa: CASSVSTGIVETQYF

j_call: TRBJ2-2
clone_size: few
d_call: TRBD2
v_call: TRBV30
cdr3_nt: TGTGCCTGGAGATCTAGCGGGGGTTTCACCGGGGAGCTGTTTTTT
cdr3_aa: CAWRSSGGFTGELFF

j_call: TRBJ2-3
clone_size: few
d_call: -
v_call: TRBV14
cdr3_nt: TGTGCCAGCAGCCTCCACCTGGGCCTTTTGCCCACAGATACGCAGTATTTT
cdr3_aa: CASSLHLGLLPTDTQYF

j_call: TRBJ1-3
clone_size: -
d_call: -
v_call: TRBV5-4
cdr3_nt: TGTGCCAGCAGCTTGGAGGGAACTGGAAACACCATATATTTT
cdr3_aa: CASSLEGTGNTIYF

j_call: TRBJ1-1
clone_size: -
d_call: TRBD1
v_call: TRBV5-6
cdr3_nt: TGTGCCAGCAGCGCGGGGACAGCCGGGGACACTGAAGCTTTCTTT
cdr3_aa: CASSAGTAGDTEAFF

j_call: TRBJ2-7
clone_size: -
d_call: TRBD2
v_call: TRBV7-2
cdr3_nt: TGTGCCAGCAGCTCCCTAGCGGGGTCCTACGAGCAGTACTTC
cdr3_aa: CASSSLAGSYEQYF

j_call: TRBJ1-1
clone_size: -
d_call: -
v_call: TRBV9
cdr3_nt: TGTGCCAGCAGCGTAGGTGGGGCTTCGAACACTGAAGCTTTCTTT
cdr3_aa: CASSVGGASNTEAFF

j_call: TRBJ1-1
clone_size: once
d_call: -
v_call: TRBV30
cdr3_nt: TGTGCCTGGAATTTGGGGGGCACTGAAGCTTTCTTT
cdr3_aa: CAWNLGGTEAFF

j_call: TRBJ1-3
clone_size: -
d_call: -
v_call: TRBV7-2
cdr3_nt: TGTGCCAGCAGCTTAGGAGGGTCTGGAAACACCATATATTTT
cdr3_aa: CASSLGGSGNTIYF

j_call: TRBJ2-3
clone_size: -
d_call: -
v_call: TRBV5-4
cdr3_nt: TGTGCCAGCAGCCTGGGGACTAGCACAGATACGCAGTATTTT
cdr3_aa: CASSLGTSTDTQYF

j_call: TRBJ2-3
clone_size: -
d_call: -
v_call: TRBV4-1
cdr3_nt: TGCGCCAGCAGCTCCAGATCAGATACGCAGTATTTT
cdr3_aa: CASSSRSDTQYF

j_call: TRBJ1-6
clone_size: -
d_call: -
v_call: TRBV4-2
cdr3_nt: TGTGCCAGCAGCCAAGCCAAATGGGGGGATTCACCCCTCCACTTT
cdr3_aa: CASSQAKWGDSPLHF

j_call: TRBJ1-5
clone_size: few
d_call: -
v_call: TRBV6-1
cdr3_nt: TGTGCCAGCAGACCAGTAGGTGGGGAACGTCAGCCCCAGCATTTT
cdr3_aa: CASRPVGGERQPQHF

j_call: TRBJ2-1
clone_size: -
d_call: TRBD2
v_call: TRBV18
cdr3_nt: TGTGCCAGCTCACGCTCGGGGGGGCCTGTGAATGAGCAGTTCTTC
cdr3_aa: CASSRSGGPVNEQFF

j_call: TRBJ2-7
clone_size: -
d_call: TRBD2
v_call: TRBV5-1
cdr3_nt: TGCGCCAGCAGCTCCCAGCCGACTAGCGGGGAGGAGCAGTACTTC
cdr3_aa: CASSSQPTSGEEQYF

j_call: TRBJ2-1
clone_size: -
d_call: TRBD2
v_call: TRBV7-2
cdr3_nt: TGTGCCAGCAGCTTTTCGGCGGGGGGTTACAATGAGCAGTTCTTC
cdr3_aa: CASSFSAGGYNEQFF

j_call: TRBJ1-1
clone_size: -
d_call: TRBD1
v_call: TRBV6-5
cdr3_nt: TGTGCCAGCAGTAAAAAGACAGGGGCCATCACTGAAGCTTTCTTT
cdr3_aa: CASSKKTGAITEAFF

j_call: TRBJ2-2
clone_size: -
d_call: -
v_call: TRBV27
cdr3_nt: TGTGCCAGCAGCAAGGGCTGGGGAGGGAACACCGGGGAGCTGTTTTTT
cdr3_aa: CASSKGWGGNTGELFF

j_call: TRBJ2-5
clone_size: few
d_call: -
v_call: TRBV10-3
cdr3_nt: TGTGCCAGCAGTTCAGTGTACCAAGAGACCCAGTACTTC
cdr3_aa: CASSSVYQETQYF

j_call: TRBJ1-6
clone_size: few
d_call: TRBD1
v_call: TRBV7-9
cdr3_nt: TGTGCCAGCAGCTTCGGACAGGGAGGGGGTTCACCCCTCCACTTT
cdr3_aa: CASSFGQGGGSPLHF

j_call: TRBJ1-1
clone_size: few
d_call: -
v_call: TRBV7-9
cdr3_nt: TGTGCCAGCAGCTTTGCCCAGGACACTGAAGCTTTCTTT
cdr3_aa: CASSFAQDTEAFF

j_call: TRBJ2-5
clone_size: -
d_call: TRBD2
v_call: TRBV4-1
cdr3_nt: TGCGCCAGCAGCCAGGACGCCAGCGGGGGGGCTGGTGTTGAGACCCAGTACTTC
cdr3_aa: CASSQDASGGAGVETQYF

j_call: TRBJ2-1
clone_size: -
d_call: -
v_call: TRBV5-1
cdr3_nt: TGTGCCAGCAGCATAAGGGGGAATGAGCAGTTCTTC
cdr3_aa: CASSIRGNEQFF

j_call: TRBJ2-5
clone_size: few
d_call: -
v_call: TRBV6-1
cdr3_nt: TGTGCCAGCGGTCGGGGGATGGAGACCCAGTACTTC
cdr3_aa: CASGRGMETQYF

j_call: TRBJ2-7
clone_size: few
d_call: -
v_call: TRBV15
cdr3_nt: TGTGCCACCAGCAGAGATACAGGGGAGCAGTACTTC
cdr3_aa: CATSRDTGEQYF

j_call: TRBJ2-2
clone_size: few
d_call: TRBD2
v_call: TRBV4-2
cdr3_nt: TGTGCCAGCAGCCAAGAGCAGCGGGGTGGTTTTTATGCCGGGGAGCTGTTTTTT
cdr3_aa: CASSQEQRGGFYAGELFF

j_call: TRBJ1-4
clone_size: few
d_call: -
v_call: TRBV28
cdr3_nt: TGTGCCAGCGGGTGGGACTTGGGAAAACTGTTTTTT
cdr3_aa: CASGWDLGKLFF

j_call: TRBJ1-1
clone_size: few
d_call: -
v_call: TRBV5-1
cdr3_nt: TGCGCCAGCAGCCCGACGAAAATCGAGGCTTCTGTTAACACTGAAGCTTTCTTT
cdr3_aa: CASSPTKIEASVNTEAFF

j_call: TRBJ1-1
clone_size: few
d_call: -
v_call: TRBV13
cdr3_nt: TGTGCCAGCAGCTCCCGTAAGGGGACTGAAGCTTTCTTT
cdr3_aa: CASSSRKGTEAFF

j_call: TRBJ1-2
clone_size: few
d_call: TRBD1
v_call: TRBV14
cdr3_nt: TGTGCCAGCAGCCCTAGGACAGGGGAGGGCTACACCTTC
cdr3_aa: CASSPRTGEGYTF

j_call: TRBJ1-1
clone_size: few
d_call: TRBD1
v_call: TRBV27
cdr3_nt: TGTGCCAGCAGTTTAGCATCACAGGGGAGGACTGAAGCTTTCTTT
cdr3_aa: CASSLASQGRTEAFF

j_call: TRBJ1-3
clone_size: -
d_call: TRBD1
v_call: TRBV30
cdr3_nt: TGTGCCTGGAGTGTAGGCACAGGGGCTGGAAACACCATATATTTT
cdr3_aa: CAWSVGTGAGNTIYF

j_call: TRBJ2-7
clone_size: few
d_call: -
v_call: TRBV5-1
cdr3_nt: TGCGCCAGCAGCTTGGATTGGGTAGGTAACGAGCAGTACTTC
cdr3_aa: CASSLDWVGNEQYF

j_call: TRBJ1-2
clone_size: few
d_call: -
v_call: TRBV30
cdr3_nt: TGTGCCTGGAGCGCCCTTTATGGCTACACCTTC
cdr3_aa: CAWSALYGYTF

j_call: TRBJ2-7
clone_size: few
d_call: TRBD1
v_call: TRBV27
cdr3_nt: TGTGCCAGCAGTTTATCGGGACAGGACAAGCAGTACTTC
cdr3_aa: CASSLSGQDKQYF

j_call: TRBJ1-6
clone_size: few
d_call: TRBD1
v_call: TRBV5-4
cdr3_nt: TGTGCCAGCAGCGAAGGACAGGGGCTTCCACCCCTCCACTTT
cdr3_aa: CASSEGQGLPPLHF

j_call: TRBJ1-2
clone_size: -
d_call: -
v_call: TRBV14
cdr3_nt: TGTGCCAGCAGCCAAGAACAGTATGGCTACACCTTC
cdr3_aa: CASSQEQYGYTF

j_call: TRBJ1-1
clone_size: -
d_call: TRBD1
v_call: TRBV29-1
cdr3_nt: TGCAGCGTTGGTTCCCCAAGACTTCCCAGGGGGGCTTTCTTT
cdr3_aa: CSVGSPRLPRGAFF

j_call: TRBJ1-1
clone_size: -
d_call: -
v_call: TRBV6-1
cdr3_nt: TGTGCCAGCAGTGAAACCAGTCGCTCCTATGAAGCTTTCTTT
cdr3_aa: CASSETSRSYEAFF

j_call: TRBJ2-5
clone_size: -
d_call: TRBD1
v_call: TRBV5-1
cdr3_nt: TGCGCCAGCAGCTTGGCCACAGGGGTCCAAGAGACCCAGTACTTC
cdr3_aa: CASSLATGVQETQYF

j_call: TRBJ2-1
clone_size: few
d_call: TRBD2
v_call: TRBV9
cdr3_nt: TGTGCCAGCAGCGGAGGACCTCCGAGCGGGGGGGCTCTGGAAAAGTTCTTC
cdr3_aa: CASSGGPPSGGALEKFF

j_call: TRBJ1-1
clone_size: -
d_call: -
v_call: TRBV7-2
cdr3_nt: TGTGCCAGCAGCTTTACATTGTTAATGAACACTGAAGCTTTCTTT
cdr3_aa: CASSFTLLMNTEAFF

j_call: TRBJ1-5
clone_size: few
d_call: -
v_call: TRBV28
cdr3_nt: TGTGCCAGCAGCGAGAGCACCAGGCCCGTAGCGACCCAGCATTTT
cdr3_aa: CASSESTRPVATQHF

j_call: TRBJ1-3
clone_size: -
d_call: -
v_call: TRBV10-3
cdr3_nt: TGTGCCATCAGTGACCCCTTAGATGGAAACACCATATATTTT
cdr3_aa: CAISDPLDGNTIYF